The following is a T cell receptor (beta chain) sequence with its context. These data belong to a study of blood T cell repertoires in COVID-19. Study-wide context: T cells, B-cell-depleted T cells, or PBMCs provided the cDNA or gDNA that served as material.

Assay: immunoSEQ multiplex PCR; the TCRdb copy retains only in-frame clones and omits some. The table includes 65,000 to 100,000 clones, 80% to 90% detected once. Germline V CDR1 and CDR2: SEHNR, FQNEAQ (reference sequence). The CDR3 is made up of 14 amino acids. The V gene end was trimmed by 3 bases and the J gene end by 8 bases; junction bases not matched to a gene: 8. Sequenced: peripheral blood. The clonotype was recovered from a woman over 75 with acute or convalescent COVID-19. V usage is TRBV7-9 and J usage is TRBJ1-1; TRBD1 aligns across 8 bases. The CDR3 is CASSLITGGLEAFF. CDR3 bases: TGTGCCAGCAGCTTGATCACAGGGGGGCTAGAAGCTTTCTTT.